This T cell receptor (beta chain) was identified during a study of cytomegalovirus exposure and HLA in healthy donors. In the study overall: Early released data had 65 million to 100 million unique TCRs, all coming from HLA-typed donors. Notes on the study in general: A classifier reportedly called cytomegalovirus status with high sensitivity and specificity. Productive rates of about 90% or about 30% were seen for most TCR beta V segments in an earlier analysis.

The CDR3 sequence is 16 residues long. CDR1 and CDR2 (germline): SGHTA, FQGTGA. Trimming took 5 bases from V and 5 from J; bases not matched to a gene: 6. 60 Vbeta and 13 Jbeta primers were used in PCR. Original handling: Later analysis identified roughly 82 million unique TCR beta chains, 8.5 million to 13 million shared. The repertoire was sequenced with immunoSEQ multiplex PCR; TCRdb's copy has only in-frame clones and lacks some. V and J calls and clone size are those listed in that table; D and trimming were worked out from the DNA. The sample lists 150,000 to 200,000 clones; approximately 73% were seen once. Remarks on this clone: As yet, its antigen is unknown.

The chain has TRBV7-3 and TRBJ2-1, with 13 positions matching TRBD2. This receptor was identified in a man in his thirties or forties in good health and CMV-seropositive. Sequences were obtained from PBMCs. CDR3 sequence: CASSMGTSGTDNEQFF. CDR3 nucleotides: TGTGCCAGCAGCATGGGGACTAGCGGGACAGACAATGAGCAGTTCTTC.